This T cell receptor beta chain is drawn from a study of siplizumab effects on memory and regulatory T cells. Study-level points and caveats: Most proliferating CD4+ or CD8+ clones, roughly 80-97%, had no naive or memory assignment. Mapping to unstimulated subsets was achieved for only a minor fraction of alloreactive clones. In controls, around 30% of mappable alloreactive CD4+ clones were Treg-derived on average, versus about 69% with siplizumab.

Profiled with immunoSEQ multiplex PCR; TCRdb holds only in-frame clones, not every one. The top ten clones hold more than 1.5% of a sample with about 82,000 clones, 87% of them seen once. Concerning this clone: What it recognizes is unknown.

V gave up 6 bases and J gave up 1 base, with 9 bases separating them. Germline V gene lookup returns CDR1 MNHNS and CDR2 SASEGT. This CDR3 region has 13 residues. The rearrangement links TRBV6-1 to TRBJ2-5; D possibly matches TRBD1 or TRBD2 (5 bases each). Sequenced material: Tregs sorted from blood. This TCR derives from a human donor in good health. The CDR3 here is CASSRGPQETQYF. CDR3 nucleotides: TGTGCCAGCAGCCGGGGCCCCCAAGAGACCCAGTACTTC.